This T cell receptor (beta chain) was sequenced in a study of shared clonotypes between healthy human individuals (dated by TCRdb to the early 2020s). Regarding the complete study: Three men and two women, aged 18 to 49 years, made up the cohort. Leukapheresis yielded between about 0.9 and 9.5 billion PBMCs per donor. For each donor, three plates each were used for CD4 naive and CD4 memory, two plates were used for CD8 naive, and one plate was used for CD8 memory. To increase sequencing depth and limit assay-specific biases, TCR repertoire library preparation and sequencing were carried out by different laboratories using diverse techniques. Blood TCR repertoires of five healthy adults were deeply sequenced to estimate repertoire size and the extent of clonotype sharing between individuals. Paper-wide results and their limitations: Sampling was limited to blood, and TCR repertoires in tissue likely differ from TCR repertoires in blood. Pairwise subsampling led to the expectation that sequencing depth would affect the degree of clonotype sharing among donors. Because the study included only a small number of donors, the genetic and exposure-history diversity represented was limited. Incomplete sequencing was indicated by rarefaction of sorted-subset datasets, despite the large sequencing depth. Compared with non-shared clonotypes, clonotypes shared by all four sorted-subset donors had higher generation probabilities. Sharing across four donors was observed for roughly 5% of naive CD4, over 3% of naive CD8, 2% to 2.5% of memory CD4, and around 0.4% of memory CD8 clonotypes. Naive subsets generally had larger estimated clonotype richness than memory subsets did.

Concerning this clone itself: Its antigen is still unknown. Base qualities are not provided; no much larger clone lies one nucleotide away.

Using the deep immunoSEQ assay, multiplex PCR amplified TCR CDR3 regions from genomic DNA. Extracted genomic DNA from each cell subset was spread evenly across all wells of several immunoSEQ 96-well plates, with each plate serving as a replicate. For sorted subsets, each replicate PCR was loaded with roughly 200 ng genomic DNA, equivalent to some 27,000 T cell genomes. Purified libraries were quantified with a Qubit 3.0 fluorometer, sized on a Bioanalyzer 2100, and re-quantified with the KAPA Library Quantification kit. Every immunoSEQ 96-well plate was sequenced on a dedicated single-read 150-cycle Illumina NextSeq 550 flow cell. Per the original workflow: The immunoSEQ output contained only junctional sequences without quality scores, so filtering could not match that applied to full-length reads. Sequences were annotated with PyIR, a Python wrapper for IgBLAST v1.9, using IMGT germline references to assign V/J genes and CDR3. Reads with weak V/J assignments (E-value above 1e-6), missing CDR3, stop codons, out-of-frame junctions, or ambiguous translated residues were removed. V3J clonotypes were defined as sequences sharing an identical inferred V gene, J gene, and CDR3 amino acid sequence. To compute the percentage overlap between repertoires, the number of shared unique clonotypes was divided by the size of the smaller repertoire. RTK rarefaction, the Chao1 estimator, and Recon v2.1 estimates of unobserved clonotypes were used to assess repertoire richness. Generation probabilities for all TCRbeta clonotypes obtained by the gDNA method from a handful of donors were computed using OLGA. The clones in this table, taken by TCRdb from immuneACCESS, are in-frame only. Not every clone is retained; where verified, under half of the shortfall comes from an unresolved V gene, and the cause of the rest is unknown. Clone size and V and J calls were adopted from that table, with D and trimming inferred from the DNA. The sample table records nearly 600,000 clones; nearly 97% of these occur just once. The top ten clones comprise around 0.097% of the sample.

Compared with germline, V lacks 8 bases and J lacks 4 bases; bases without a gene match: 2. CDR1 LNHNV and CDR2 YYDKDF were looked up in the germline V gene (reference sequence). From cysteine to phenylalanine, the CDR3 is 13 amino acids long. Left in the record is the CDR3 DNA by itself, 39 bases read in frame from the first base. For the CD8 naive samples, CD45RO-negative cells were positively selected for CCR7, yielding a CD45RA+CCR7+ population from which TemRA cells were excluded. Healthy HIV-negative adults with no recently reported acute infections or vaccinations were included as donors. Every donor was a Caucasian adult residing in Nashville, Tennessee, USA. Blood was obtained by leukapheresis, after which PBMCs were separated by Ficoll-Histopaque density gradient centrifugation and cryopreserved in liquid nitrogen vapor phase. Purity and quantity of every magnetically sorted T cell population were checked by analytical flow cytometry. Genomic DNA was isolated from every sorted fraction and measured by UV absorbance on a Nanodrop 2000c.

Material for sequencing was naive CD8+ T cells sorted from blood. In light of the paper, this sample's cell subset or site label describes: CD45RA+CCR7+. The V gene is TRBV15 and the J gene is TRBJ2-7, and TRBD2 matches 13 of the central bases. The sequence derives from a woman aged 25 to 39 in good health. The sequenced DNA: TGTGCCACCGGGACTAGCGGGACATACGAGCAGTACTTC. Its product reads: CATGTSGTYEQYF.